This T cell receptor (beta chain) was profiled in a study of vaccination effects on CD4 cells after COVID-19. Looking at the study overall: All participants had two doses of either the BNT162b2 or mRNA-1273 vaccine.

Germline V gene data show CDR1 as SGHTA and CDR2 as FQGNSA. The CDR3 length is 14 residues. The ends were cut back, 3 bases at V and 4 bases at J, with 12 bases in the middle. Before sequencing, viral peptide pools were used by the ViraFEST assay to expand antigen-specific CD4+ T cells. CD4+ T cells were isolated after less than 13 days of culture. Testing of the vaccine recipients showed negative nucleocapsid antibodies and no prior SARS-CoV-2 infection. They grew around 2.2 million PBMC in each well, adding 7.5 to 10 IU/ml IL-2 and around 10 ug/ml peptides. About this clone: Its antigen is not identified.

Clones were sequenced by immunoSEQ multiplex PCR, and TCRdb holds only the in-frame ones, with some missing. Altogether about 41,000 clones are present, around three quarters being singletons, with the ten largest covering about 3.1%. Broader study findings: From healthy vaccinees, only 1 of 255 vaccine-induced clones also reacted to common cold coronaviruses.

The chain carries TRBV7-2 and TRBJ1-2; possibly TRBD1 for D (5 bases). The material sequenced was CD4+ T cells from PBMCs cultured with HCoV-NL63 spike peptides, taken before COVID-19 vaccination. The source is a human donor who received a COVID-19 vaccine. DNA for the CDR3: TGTGCCAGCAGCTTCGGGGGGTTCTCCTATGGCTACACCTTC. Translated: CASSFGGFSYGYTF. Full variable domain (remainder filled in from reference TRBV7-2 and TRBJ1-2): GAGVSQSPSNKVTEKGKDVELRCDPISGHTALYWYRQSLGQGLEFLIYFQGNSAPDKSGLPSDRFSAERTGGSVSTLTIQRTQQEDSAVYLCASSFGGFSYGYTFGSGTRLTVV.